This T cell receptor beta chain was identified during a study of blood T cell repertoires in COVID-19 (dated by TCRdb to 2020 to 2022). About the full investigation: Samples from collaborators originated in the United States, Italy and Spain and spanned both the acute and convalescent phases of COVID-19. The prospective study material was composed of cDNA or gDNA derived from T cells, B-cell-depleted T cells, or PBMCs. Subjects who had been exposed to COVID-19, were actively infected with it, or had recovered from it provided the deeply sampled blood TCRbeta repertoires that made up the dataset. The repertoires were made available in a free public database intended to serve as a resource for research on the immune response to SARS-CoV-2. The samples were drawn from the first 160 participants of the ongoing ImmuneRACE study and from 1,200 or so subjects provided by 6 global collaborators. A de-identified subject ID, COVID-19 status, age in years and sex were almost always included in the sample metadata. Where available, HLA class I and class II types were obtained from metadata supplied by the sample provider rather than from assay-based typing.

Study-wide conclusions, independent of this receptor: The quantity of clinical and demographic metadata differed by source and by participant and was supplied without curation.

The CDR3 sequence holds 14 residues, the cysteine and phenylalanine included. Only the CDR3 portion is preserved as DNA: 42 bases, with reading frame beginning at the first base. Via the germline V gene (reference sequence), CDR1 is LNHDA and CDR2 SQIVND. V loses 7 bases of germline sequence and J loses 6 bases, and the interval between the two ends is 13 bases. Participants in the prospective study were aged about 18 to 95 years, lived in 20 to 30 United States geographic areas, and enrolled through a virtual design. In the prospective study, participants were assigned to cohorts based on the clinical history participants reported in a screening survey and a study questionnaire. Exposed participants were defined as having been in contact with someone with a PCR-confirmed or clinician-diagnosed COVID-19 case within 2 weeks of study entry. Mobile phlebotomists in the prospective study collected whole blood, serum and a nasopharyngeal or oropharyngeal swab from every participant. Over a 2-month period, participants in the prospective study had the option of providing additional blood draws and questionnaires. Before DNA extraction, prospective study blood samples were shipped either frozen or at room temperature.

The immunoSEQ Assay, a bias-controlled multiplex PCR, was used to amplify TCRbeta CDR3 regions from genomic DNA. As for the original processing: The number of nucleated cells in each sample was estimated by amplification of reference gene primers within the assay. To quantify the absolute abundance of each unique TCRbeta CDR3 rearrangement, sequence reads were collapsed and filtered. For each sample, productive Simpson clonality was calculated as the square root of Simpson's diversity index across productive rearrangements. The table was pulled from immuneACCESS by TCRdb, which kept in-frame rearrangements only. Such tables lose some clones; where checked, under half of the loss comes from unresolved V genes, and the rest has no known cause. From that table come the V and J calls and clone size; the DNA was used to work out D and trimming. Within this sample are around 270,000 clones, with approximately 88% of them counted one time only. The ten top clones hold 3.1% of the sample.

About this clone itself: The antigen this receptor binds is unknown. Base quality data are lacking; no much larger clone is found one base away.

The sequence is built from TRBV19 and TRBJ1-6; a tentative D call is TRBD1 (6 bases match). The material sequenced was PBMCs or T cells enriched from blood (not recorded which). The source of this sequence is a woman aged 40 to 49 who had been exposed to COVID-19. The sequence in DNA is TGTGCCAGTAAGACCCAGGGGAGTAATTCACCCCTCCACTTT. Its protein is CASKTQGSNSPLHF.